What follows are 26 T cell receptor beta chains derived from one specimen sequenced in a study of OX40 agonist ivuxolimab in advanced cancers. Using immunoSEQ multiplex PCR, the repertoire was profiled, and TCRdb retains in-frame clones only, with some absent. The sample lists approximately 100,000 clones, approximately 90% occurring once. The source was CD4+ or CD8+ T cells sorted from blood, collected in a trial of the OX40 agonist ivuxolimab. The receptors originated from an adult with an advanced solid tumor such as melanoma, head and neck, liver or kidney cancer.

The chain combines TRBV28 with TRBJ2-7; D is unresolved. V was shortened by 3 bases and J by 5 bases, with 8 bases between the two germline ends. From germline, CDR1 is MDHEN and CDR2 SYDVKM. This CDR3 has 12 residues. CDR3 bases: TGTGCCAGCAGTTTGGTTCTCCACGAGCAGTACTTC. As protein: CASSLVLHEQYF.

This clone was found once. This sequence joins TRBV7-2 and TRBJ2-5; D might be TRBD1 (5 bases). V lost 8 bases, J lost 0 bases, and 10 bases lay in between. The germline V gene encodes CDR1 SGHTA and CDR2 FQGNSA. The CDR3 contains 13 residues. CDR3 in amino acids: CASGPGNQETQYF. CDR3 bases: TGTGCCAGCGGACCAGGGAACCAAGAGACCCAGTACTTC.

The rearrangement uses TRBV23-1 and TRBJ1-2; D is uncertain. TRBV23-1 is assigned to the ORF class and has an uncertain function. V shed 4 bases and J shed 8 bases, with 23 bases lying between them. The CDR3 loop spans 16 amino acids. The CDR3 region has the DNA TGCGCCAGCAGTCCCGCTTTGGGAGGGAGAGGGTGGGGCTACACCTTC. It specifies CASSPALGGRGWGYTF.

This clone was picked up one time. Written as DNA, the CDR3 is TGTGCCAGTAGTATCGGGGCTCGGAACGAGCAGTACTTC. This gives the protein CASSIGARNEQYF. The gene calls are TRBV19 and TRBJ2-7, with D perhaps matching TRBD1 or TRBD2 (5 bases each). In germline, CDR1 is LNHDA, CDR2 SQIVND (reference sequence). Trimming stripped 3 bases from V and 5 bases from J, with 11 bases between. The CDR3 consists of 13 residues.

The chain employs TRBV2 and TRBJ2-7; weak D call: TRBD2 (6 bases). CDR1 SNHLY and CDR2 FYNNEI come from the germline V gene. V lost 5 bases and J lost 4, with 18 bases in between. The CDR3 runs 15 residues. The CDR3 DNA sequence: TGTGCCAGCAGTCCCCGCCGGGACTCACCGTACGAGCAGTACTTC. Translation gives CASSPRRDSPYEQYF.

This clone was found a few times. This chain uses TRBV30 with TRBJ2-3; D is tentatively TRBD1 or TRBD2 (5 bases each). The length of the CDR3 is 14 residues. Germline V gives CDR1 GTSNPN, CDR2 SVGIG (reference sequence). With 4 bases removed from V and 0 bases from J, the gap between germline ends came to 11 bases. CDR3 sequence: CAWNRDRSTDTQYF. In DNA, the CDR3 is TGTGCCTGGAACCGGGACCGGAGCACAGATACGCAGTATTTT.

This chain joins TRBV7-9 and TRBJ1-5; 10 positions match TRBD1. The CDR3 covers 17 residues. Germline V gene data show CDR1 as SEHNR and CDR2 as FQNEAQ (reference sequence). With 5 bases clipped from V and 0 bases from J, the junction kept 7 bases outside the gene matches. CDR3 bases: TGTGCCAGCAGCGAGAGACAGGGGGCTCATAGCAATCAGCCCCAGCATTTT. Its protein product is CASSERQGAHSNQPQHF.

This rearrangement joins TRBV28 to TRBJ2-1; TRBD1 matches at 10 bases. CDR3 size: 14 residues. J lost 7 bases, V lost 10 bases, and 10 bases had no gene match. CDR1 and CDR2 (germline): MDHEN, SYDVKM. CDR3 in amino acids: CATSGTGVRNEQFF. The CDR3 nucleotides are TGTGCCACCTCCGGGACAGGGGTGCGGAATGAGCAGTTCTTC.

This rearrangement joins TRBV19 to TRBJ2-1, with D uncertain. CDR1 LNHDA and CDR2 SQIVND come from the germline V gene (reference sequence). The V end was cut by 2 bases, the J end by 7 bases, with 9 bases between. The CDR3 runs to 13 residues. This CDR3 is CASSINQRNEQFF. The CDR3 nucleotides are TGTGCCAGTAGTATAAATCAGAGAAATGAGCAGTTCTTC.

This clone was found a few times. V is TRBV7-9 and J is TRBJ2-7; no firm D call. This CDR3 has 12 residues. Trimming removed 4 bases at V and 7 bases at J, with 11 bases between. Germline CDR1 SEHNR, CDR2 FQNEAQ (reference sequence). CDR3 DNA: TGTGCCAGCAGCTATCCTTCAAGGGAGCAGTACTTC. It yields the protein CASSYPSREQYF.

The chain's CDR3 is CASSIVPRGRGYTF. The CDR3 bases are TGTGCCAGTAGTATAGTGCCCCGGGGGCGCGGCTACACCTTC. V usage is TRBV19 and J usage is TRBJ1-2; D is possibly TRBD1 (6 bases). CDR1 and CDR2 from the germline V gene are LNHDA and SQIVND (reference sequence). This CDR3 is 14 amino acids long. The V and J ends lost 1 base and 8 bases respectively, with 14 bases between them.

This chain uses TRBV6-6 with TRBJ1-1; no definite D call. Trimming pared 6 bases from V and 9 bases from J, leaving 11 bases between. This CDR3 spans 11 amino acids. The germline gives CDR1 MNHNY, CDR2 SVGAGI (reference sequence). The CDR3 protein is CASSPGPKAFF. Written as DNA, the CDR3 is TGTGCCAGCAGCCCGGGCCCGAAAGCTTTCTTT.

This sequence joins TRBV19 and TRBJ1-1; possible D gene TRBD1, 5 bases. CDR1 and CDR2 from the germline V gene are LNHDA and SQIVND (reference sequence). Trimming pared 1 base from V and 5 bases from J, leaving 11 bases between. The CDR3 is 14 residues long. The CDR3: CASSIGDRETEAFF. The CDR3 DNA sequence: TGTGCCAGTAGTATAGGGGACCGTGAGACTGAAGCTTTCTTT.

This clone was recorded once. V usage is TRBV25-1 and J usage is TRBJ2-5, with D perhaps matching TRBD2 (6 bases). Germline CDR1 and CDR2: MGHDK and SYGVNS. The CDR3 totals 14 residues. V was shortened by 9 bases and J by 1 base, with 15 bases between the two germline ends. CDR3 in amino acids: CASSEGLLQETQYF. Here the CDR3 DNA reads TGTGCCAGTTCGGAGGGACTCCTCCAAGAGACCCAGTACTTC.

This rearrangement joins TRBV11-3 to TRBJ2-2, with D possibly being TRBD2 (7 bases). CDR3 length: 14 residues. Germline CDR1 SGHNT, CDR2 YENEEA. Trimming pared 5 bases from V and 7 bases from J, leaving 14 bases between. The CDR3 protein is CASSLRGADGELFF. CDR3 nucleotide sequence: TGTGCCAGCAGCCTCCGGGGGGCCGACGGGGAGCTGTTTTTT. The full variable domain, rest sourced from reference TRBV11-3 and TRBJ2-2, is EAGVVQSPRYKIIEKKQPVAFWCNPISGHNTLYWYLQNLGQGPELLIRYENEEAVDDSQLPKDRFSAERLKGVDSTLKIQPAELGDSAVYLCASSLRGADGELFFGEGSRLTVL.

The rearrangement uses TRBV10-2 and TRBJ2-7; the D call may be TRBD1 or TRBD2 (5 bases each). Germline V gene data show CDR1 as WSHSY and CDR2 as SAAADI. The CDR3 has 15 residues. V was clipped by 7 bases and J by 7 bases, with 23 bases between them. The CDR3 region is CASIIPGRPGEEQYF. CDR3 nucleotide sequence: TGCGCCAGCATTATTCCGGGACGGCCAGGCGAAGAGCAGTACTTC.

This clone was recorded only once. The rearrangement joins TRBV10-1 to TRBJ1-1; D gene uncertain. From germline, CDR1 is WNHNN and CDR2 SYGVQD (reference sequence). V was pared by 9 bases and J by 7 bases, with 9 bases between. This CDR3 has 10 residues. CDR3 region: CARRPIEAFF. The CDR3 DNA reads TGCGCCAGGAGACCAATTGAAGCTTTCTTT.

This rearrangement joins TRBV6-5 to TRBJ1-1; tentative D call: TRBD1 (6 bases). Germline V lookup: CDR1 MNHEY, CDR2 SVGAGI. Trimming shortened V by 6 bases and J by 8 bases, and 22 bases separated the two germline ends. This CDR3 has 15 residues. In DNA, the CDR3 is TGTGCCAGCAGATATACTACAGGGTCCGGTGGAGAAGCTTTCTTT. Translation gives CASRYTTGSGGEAFF.

The rearrangement joins TRBV5-6 to TRBJ2-7; 9 nucleotides match TRBD1. The CDR3 has 14 residues. The V and J ends lost 1 base and 6 bases, in that order; junction bases with no gene match: 5. Looked up from germline, CDR1 is SGHDT and CDR2 is YYEEEE. DNA for the CDR3: TGTGCCAGCAGCTTGACAGGGGGCAAAGGCGAGCAGTACTTC. It is translated as CASSLTGGKGEQYF. The full variable domain, in which reference TRBV5-6 and TRBJ2-7 provide the parts outside the CDR3, is DAGVTQSPTHLIKTRGQQVTLRCSPKSGHDTVSWYQQALGQGPQFIFQYYEEEERQRGNFPDRFSGHQFPNYSSELNVNALLLGDSALYLCASSLTGGKGEQYFGPGTRLTVT.

This rearrangement joins TRBV18 to TRBJ2-7; 12 bases are a match to TRBD2. This CDR3 contains 15 residues. The V gene's germline CDR1 is KGHSH and CDR2 LQKENI. Unmatched junction bases numbered 7, after V lost 6 bases and J lost 4 bases. The CDR3 spells CASSPSGGAKYEQYF. The CDR3 DNA is TGTGCCAGCTCCCCTAGCGGGGGGGCCAAGTACGAGCAGTACTTC.

V is TRBV27 and J is TRBJ2-6; D remains ambiguous. V lost 2 bases and J lost 2, with 7 bases in between. The CDR3 has 15 residues. Germline V gene lookup returns CDR1 MNHEY and CDR2 SMNVEV (reference sequence). The CDR3 region has the DNA TGTGCCAGCAGTTTAATCGCGACTGGGGCCAACGTCCTGACTTTC. This encodes CASSLIATGANVLTF. Complete variable domain (other parts from reference TRBV27 and TRBJ2-6): EAQVTQNPRYLITVTGKKLTVTCSQNMNHEYMSWYRQDPGLGLRQIYYSMNVEVTDKGDVPEGYKVSRKEKRNFPLILESPSPNQTSLYFCASSLIATGANVLTFGAGSRLTVL.

This chain links TRBV2 with TRBJ1-3; TRBD1 might be the D (6 bases). Per germline, CDR1 SNHLY and CDR2 FYNNEI. The CDR3 length is 15 residues. The V end lost 4 bases, the J end lost 0 bases, and 10 bases lay between the germline ends. The CDR3 DNA sequence: TGTGCCAGCAGTGGACAGGATCTCTCTGGAAACACCATATATTTT. Translating it yields CASSGQDLSGNTIYF.

A single count supports this clone. The rearrangement joins TRBV6-1 to TRBJ1-4; weak D call: TRBD1 (5 bases). This CDR3 contains 14 residues. V was shortened by 1 base and J by 4 bases, with 7 bases between the two germline ends. Germline assignment: CDR1 MNHNS and CDR2 SASEGT. The CDR3 DNA reads TGTGCCAGCAGTGAAGACAGGCTTAATGAAAAACTGTTTTTT. This gives the protein CASSEDRLNEKLFF.

The gene calls are TRBV27 and TRBJ1-1; no firm D call. Per the germline V gene, CDR1 is MNHEY and CDR2 is SMNVEV (reference sequence). The V and J ends lost 6 bases and 2 bases respectively, with 19 bases between them. This CDR3 is built from 16 residues. CDR3: CASRLYTTGPNTEAFF. As DNA, the CDR3 is TGTGCCAGCAGGTTGTACACCACCGGTCCTAACACTGAAGCTTTCTTT.

Notes on this clone: This sample also contains other DNA sequences that code for the same CDR3. The rearrangement joins TRBV7-9 to TRBJ1-5, with 8 bases aligning to TRBD1. CDR3 length: 13 amino acids. Germline CDR1 SEHNR, CDR2 FQNEAQ (reference sequence). The J segment lost 5 bases and the V segment lost 9 bases, leaving 6 bases of the junction unmatched. DNA for the CDR3: TGTGCCAGTAGCCAGGGGGCGGATCAGCCCCAGCATTTT. It codes for CASSQGADQPQHF.

The chain combines TRBV6-5 with TRBJ2-3; D is unclear. V lost 0 bases to trimming and J lost 6 bases, with 10 bases between them. The germline gives CDR1 MNHEY, CDR2 SVGAGI. The CDR3 covers 14 residues. The CDR3, as DNA: TGTGCCAGCAGTTACTCGCCAACAGCCGATACGCAGTATTTT. Translation: CASSYSPTADTQYF.